Listed here is a single T cell receptor (beta chain). Antigen: not known. This sample is drawn from a study of T cells in Graves' hyperthyroidism and ophthalmopathy. Overall study findings and caveats: Ophthalmopathy and stable hyperthyroidism were separated by a 13 V-J model. Among thyroid clonotypes expanded above 0.001, most also appeared in blood.

TCR beta CDR3 regions were amplified from RNA. The primer set for the first-round RT-PCR of the TCR CDR3 was HTBI. One entry per CDR3 protein results from TCRdb running MiXCR on the multiplex PCR reads. The table includes around 600,000 distinct CDR3 sequences, just under 45% detected once. The CDR3 sequence is 14 residues long. Germline V gene data show CDR1 as MNHNS and CDR2 as SASEGT. V lost 3 bases, J lost 1 base, and 9 bases lay in between. This clonotype originated in an adult man with Graves' disease, either hyperthyroidism or ophthalmopathy (not recorded which). Sequenced material: peripheral blood or thyroid tissue (not recorded which). The chain combines TRBV6-1 with TRBJ1-2; D gene uncertain. This chain's CDR3 is CASSDSRSNYGYTF. CDR3 bases: TGTGCCAGCAGTGACAGTAGAAGTAACTATGGCTACACCTTC.